Listed below are T cell receptor beta chains from one sample, sequenced in a study of regulatory T cells in long-lasting Graves disease. TCRdb processed the multiplex PCR reads anew with MiXCR; each CDR3 protein has one entry. Of approximately 350,000 distinct CDR3 sequences in the sample, about a sixth were seen once. Separately, the same data were catalogued under a study of T cells in Graves' hyperthyroidism and ophthalmopathy.

Source: peripheral blood mononuclear cells (PBMCs), taken at new diagnosis, from a patient treated with antithyroid drugs. These receptors all come from a woman under 30 with Graves disease. CDR3s include the opening cysteine and the closing phenylalanine or tryptophan. The D gene is left open where the match is weak. Clone size appears in some rows only: once, few, many, or a class for an expanded clone.

d_gene	abundance	v_gene	j_gene	CDR3aa	CDR3nt
-	once	TRBV5-6	TRBJ2-1	CASSRYWGAYNEQFF	TGTGCCAGCAGCCGGTACTGGGGAGCCTACAATGAGCAGTTCTTC
TRBD2	-	TRBV25-1	TRBJ2-1	CATRESGIYNEQFF	TGTGCCACAAGGGAAAGCGGGATCTACAATGAGCAGTTCTTC
-	-	TRBV20-1	TRBJ1-2	CSARDIQGSYGYTF	TGCAGTGCTAGAGATATCCAGGGCTCGTATGGCTACACCTTC
-	-	TRBV5-4	TRBJ1-4	CASSLWGSNEKLFF	TGTGCCAGCAGCTTGTGGGGCTCCAATGAAAAACTGTTTTTT
TRBD2	few	TRBV18	TRBJ2-7	CASSPGLAGVFEQYF	TGTGCCAGCTCTCCTGGACTAGCGGGAGTGTTCGAGCAGTACTTC
-	few	TRBV14	TRBJ1-6	CASSRMIGANSPLHF	TGTGCCAGCAGCCGTATGATTGGGGCTAATTCACCCCTCCACTTT
-	-	TRBV20-1	TRBJ2-7	CSARSPGPGRPYEQYF	TGCAGTGCTAGATCCCCCGGGCCGGGACGACCCTACGAGCAGTACTTC
-	many	TRBV7-8	TRBJ2-1	CASSFGAEQFF	TGTGCCAGCAGCTTCGGGGCTGAGCAGTTCTTC
-	many	TRBV30	TRBJ1-2	CAWSVAGYGYTF	TGTGCCTGGAGTGTGGCGGGTTATGGCTACACCTTC
TRBD1	many	TRBV7-3	TRBJ2-5	CASSLTGGPQETQYF	TGTGCCAGCAGCTTAACAGGGGGCCCCCAAGAGACCCAGTACTTC
-	-	TRBV2	TRBJ2-3	CASSPQATDTQYF	TGTGCCAGCAGCCCTCAAGCAACAGATACGCAGTATTTT
-	many	TRBV2	TRBJ1-1	CASSRSLGPYMNTEAFF	TGTGCCAGCAGCCGGTCGCTAGGACCGTACATGAACACTGAAGCTTTCTTT
TRBD1	many	TRBV28	TRBJ2-3	CASSLPGQGITDTQYF	TGTGCCAGCAGTCTCCCGGGACAGGGGATAACAGATACGCAGTATTTT
TRBD2	few	TRBV7-3	TRBJ2-2	CASSPRGGDTGELFF	TGTGCCAGCAGCCCCCGCGGGGGGGACACCGGGGAGCTGTTTTTT
-	-	TRBV5-1	TRBJ1-3	CASSLVPLSPSSGNTIYF	TGCGCCAGCAGCTTGGTCCCTCTTTCACCGAGCTCTGGAAACACCATATATTTT
TRBD1	-	TRBV15	TRBJ2-7	CATSKARGLVYEQYF	TGTGCCACCAGCAAAGCCAGGGGGCTCGTCTACGAGCAGTACTTC
TRBD1	few	TRBV7-6	TRBJ2-7	CASSSRQGADYEQYF	TGTGCCAGCAGCTCAAGACAGGGGGCGGACTACGAGCAGTACTTC
TRBD2	many	TRBV9	TRBJ2-5	CASSVERGAKTQYF	TGTGCCAGCAGCGTAGAGCGGGGGGCGAAGACCCAGTACTTC
TRBD1	-	TRBV6-2/TRBV6-3	TRBJ2-7	CASRTGTGSREQYF	TGTGCCAGCAGGACCGGGACAGGGTCGAGGGAGCAGTACTTC
TRBD1	many	TRBV27	TRBJ2-2	CASSFPGQGRTGELFF	TGTGCCAGCAGTTTCCCGGGACAGGGGAGGACCGGGGAGCTGTTTTTT
TRBD2	few	TRBV19	TRBJ2-2	CASIPESGINTGELFF	TGTGCCAGTATACCCGAAAGCGGGATAAACACCGGGGAGCTGTTTTTT
TRBD2	many	TRBV6-1	TRBJ2-7	CASKPAGNYEQYF	TGTGCCAGCAAGCCAGCGGGGAACTACGAGCAGTACTTC
-	many	TRBV7-2	TRBJ1-5	CASSLAPNQPQHF	TGTGCCAGCAGCTTAGCCCCTAATCAGCCCCAGCATTTT
TRBD2	many	TRBV9	TRBJ2-7	CASSVGSLAGDYEQYF	TGTGCCAGCAGCGTAGGTAGTCTAGCGGGGGATTACGAGCAGTACTTC
TRBD2	-	TRBV30	TRBJ2-3	CAWSVPSGRSPGDTQYF	TGTGCCTGGAGTGTACCCTCCGGGAGGTCCCCCGGGGATACGCAGTATTTT
TRBD2	many	TRBV11-3	TRBJ2-3	CASSLGTSGNTDTQYF	TGTGCCAGCAGCTTGGGGACTAGCGGAAACACAGATACGCAGTATTTT
TRBD1	-	TRBV29-1	TRBJ1-3	CSAGDSPSGNTIYF	TGCAGCGCGGGGGACAGCCCCTCTGGAAACACCATATATTTT
TRBD1	-	TRBV24-1	TRBJ2-2	CATSDSGTGGTGELFF	TGTGCCACCAGTGACTCCGGGACAGGGGGGACCGGGGAGCTGTTTTTT
-	-	TRBV19	TRBJ2-1	CASSMRAQTTEGDEQFF	TGTGCCAGTAGTATGCGGGCCCAAACCACGGAGGGCGATGAGCAGTTCTTC
-	-	TRBV6-1	TRBJ1-2	CASSRGQIYGYTF	TGTGCCAGCAGCCGCGGACAGATCTATGGCTACACCTTC
-	many	TRBV30	TRBJ1-1	CAFGWGTNTEAFF	TGTGCTTTCGGGTGGGGCACGAACACTGAAGCTTTCTTT
-	-	TRBV12-3/TRBV12-4	TRBJ2-1	CASTLWRFNEQFF	TGTGCCAGCACCCTATGGCGTTTTAATGAGCAGTTCTTC
-	-	TRBV10-3	TRBJ1-3	CTIRPTGTIFEGNTIYF	TGTACCATCAGACCGACAGGAACCATTTTTGAAGGAAACACCATATATTTT
-	many	TRBV12-3/TRBV12-4	TRBJ1-2	CASSRTAGRNYGYTF	TGTGCCAGCAGCCGGACTGCTGGTCGTAACTATGGCTACACCTTC
TRBD1	many	TRBV5-1	TRBJ1-4	CASSFPPGQGNEKLFF	TGCGCCAGCAGCTTTCCCCCGGGACAGGGTAATGAAAAACTGTTTTTT
-	many	TRBV20-1	TRBJ2-7	CSASHSLRDEQYF	TGCAGTGCTAGTCACTCTCTCAGGGACGAGCAGTACTTC
-	few	TRBV6-2/TRBV6-3	TRBJ2-3	CASSLGEGGTDTQYF	TGTGCCAGCAGTTTGGGAGAGGGAGGCACAGATACGCAGTATTTT